These 10 T cell receptor beta chains share one sample of origin, sequenced in a study of T cell repertoires in aging, cancer and after chemotherapy. Multiplex touch-down PCR with TRB-A/B primers amplified rearranged V-D-J TRB sequences. A single record per CDR3 protein comes from TCRdb applying MiXCR to the multiplex PCR reads. The data contain approximately 6,400 distinct CDR3 sequences, roughly 35% of them seen just once; the ten biggest clones take up approximately 40%. Peripheral blood genomic DNA, not sorted cells or RNA, was the template. The sample comprised blood. The receptors here all came from a human donor in good health.

There are a few counts of this clonotype. V usage is TRBV5-5 and J usage is TRBJ2-7; 8 bases match TRBD1. In germline, CDR1 is SGHKS, CDR2 YYEKEE (reference sequence). This CDR3 is 17 amino acids long. V trimming: 3 bases; J trimming: 0 bases; junction bases outside the gene matches: 11. This CDR3 reads CASSWGAGGMGSYEQYF. CDR3 nucleotide sequence: TGTGCCAGCAGCTGGGGGGCAGGGGGCATGGGCTCCTACGAGCAGTACTTC.

V and J are TRBV4-3 and TRBJ1-2; no reliable D call. V gave up 0 bases and J gave up 2 bases, with 7 bases separating them. The V gene's germline CDR1 is LGHNA and CDR2 YSLEER. The CDR3 is 14 residues long. CDR3 sequence reads: CASSQERGNYGYTF. The DNA for the CDR3 is TGCGCCAGCAGCCAAGAGCGCGGGAACTATGGCTACACCTTC.

V gene TRBV6-1 combines with J gene TRBJ1-5; D might be TRBD1 (5 bases). V lost 5 bases to trimming and J lost 7 bases, with 12 bases between them. Per germline, CDR1 MNHNS and CDR2 SASEGT. The CDR3 runs 13 residues. CDR3 residues: CASSKLDRQPQHF. For the CDR3, the DNA is TGTGCCAGCAGTAAACTCGACAGACAGCCCCAGCATTTT.

Points on this clonotype: One end of the junction does not line up with germline, which may come from a read error. CDR3 in DNA: TGTGCCAGAAGCTTCTCAAAGTCAGGGGGCGATTGTGACACTGAAGCTTTCTTT. This sequence encodes CARSFSKSGGDCDTEAFF. The V and J genes are TRBV11-3 and TRBJ1-1; TRBD1 agrees at 8 bases. The CDR3 has 18 amino acids. Germline CDR1 is SGHNT and CDR2 is YENEEA. The whole variable domain, filled in from reference TRBV11-3 and TRBJ1-1, reads EAGVVQSPRYKIIEKKQPVAFWCNPISGHNTLYWYLQNLGQGPELLIRYENEEAVDDSQLPKDRFSAERLKGVDSTLKIQPAELGDSAVYLCARSFSKSGGDCDTEAFFGQGTRLTVV.

This chain uses TRBV11-3 with TRBJ2-1; no firm D call. Germline V gene lookup returns CDR1 SGHNT and CDR2 YENEEA. Trimming removed 3 bases from V and 0 bases from J, with 9 bases in between. The CDR3 has 15 amino acids. As DNA, the CDR3 is TGTGCCAGCAGCTTCGGGCGCCACTCCTACAATGAGCAGTTCTTC. Amino acids: CASSFGRHSYNEQFF.

The genes are TRBV15 and TRBJ1-5, with D tentatively TRBD1 (6 bases). This CDR3 has 16 residues. Trimming removed 4 bases from V and 0 bases from J, with 13 bases in between. Germline V gene sequence: CDR1 LNHNV, CDR2 YYDKDF (reference sequence). The DNA of the CDR3 is TGTGCCACCAGCATTGACAGGCCCTATAGCAATCAGCCCCAGCATTTT. This codes for CATSIDRPYSNQPQHF.

This chain uses TRBV27 with TRBJ2-1; D is undetermined. The germline V gene encodes CDR1 MNHEY and CDR2 SMNVEV (reference sequence). The ends were cut back, 2 bases at V and 4 bases at J, with 12 bases in the middle. This CDR3 comprises 15 residues. CDR3 bases: TGTGCCAGCAGTTTAGGGCCGACCCCTTACAATGAGCAGTTCTTC. Amino acid sequence: CASSLGPTPYNEQFF.

This rearrangement joins TRBV5-6 to TRBJ2-1; 7 positions agree with TRBD1. The CDR3 extends over 14 amino acids. Losses at the gene ends were 2 bases for V and 9 bases for J; bases not matched to a gene: 8. CDR1 is SGHDT, CDR2 YYEEEE, per germline. The CDR3 region has the DNA TGTGCCAGCAGCTTCGCTCAGGGGGTTGCTGAGCAGTTCTTC. Its translation: CASSFAQGVAEQFF.

The CDR3 region is CSARGLVTDTQYF. CDR3 DNA: TGCAGTGCTAGAGGGCTAGTAACAGATACGCAGTATTTT. V gene TRBV20-1 combines with J gene TRBJ2-3, with unresolved D. Germline CDR1 DFQATT, CDR2 SNEGSKA (reference sequence). The CDR3 has 13 residues. V was trimmed by 1 base and J by 3 bases, leaving 8 bases between them.

The J gene is TRBJ2-7, the V gene TRBV6-2 or TRBV6-3; 8 nucleotides agree with TRBD1. After removal of 9 bases from V and 0 bases from J, the junction contained 7 bases not matched to a gene. The CDR3 loop spans 14 amino acids. Germline V gives CDR1 MNHEY, CDR2 SVGEGT. This CDR3 is CASNTGTGSYEQYF. CDR3 in DNA: TGTGCCAGTAACACCGGGACAGGCTCCTACGAGCAGTACTTC.